These T cell receptor beta chains were read from a single sample in a study of identifying expanded T cells in peripheral blood. The repertoire was sequenced with immunoSEQ multiplex PCR; TCRdb's copy has only in-frame clones and lacks some. The sample lists tens of thousands of clones; roughly four fifths were seen once. Sequenced material: blood. The receptors stem from a person aged 18-70 years in good health. Each CDR3 is given with its conserved first and last residue. Each record gives: V gene, J gene, CDR3 protein.

v_call: TRBV7-2
j_call: TRBJ1-5
cdr3_aa: CASSLHSPGSNQPQHF

v_call: TRBV5-6
j_call: TRBJ1-1
cdr3_aa: CASSLTGQGTEAFF

v_call: TRBV11-3
j_call: TRBJ2-1
cdr3_aa: CASGTSGAYNEQFF

v_call: TRBV5-4
j_call: TRBJ2-4
cdr3_aa: CASSPGTSGGRAKNIQYF

v_call: TRBV6-5
j_call: TRBJ1-2
cdr3_aa: CASSYLRTGGSYGYTF

v_call: TRBV6-5
j_call: TRBJ2-7
cdr3_aa: CASSRYRGGSEQYF

v_call: TRBV4-1
j_call: TRBJ2-1
cdr3_aa: CASSQESSGSSYNEQFF

v_call: TRBV7-9
j_call: TRBJ2-5
cdr3_aa: CASSLGKGQGVQETQYF

v_call: TRBV27
j_call: TRBJ1-6
cdr3_aa: CASTSGRNSPLHF

v_call: TRBV19
j_call: TRBJ2-4
cdr3_aa: CASREGQNIQYF

v_call: TRBV29-1
j_call: TRBJ1-2
cdr3_aa: CSSYYGHGYTF

v_call: TRBV18
j_call: TRBJ2-3
cdr3_aa: CASSPQRGPTDTQYF

v_call: TRBV29-1
j_call: TRBJ1-2
cdr3_aa: CSVAGALSGYTF

v_call: TRBV11-3
j_call: TRBJ2-7
cdr3_aa: CASSLDLAVGEQYF

v_call: TRBV27
j_call: TRBJ2-3
cdr3_aa: CASSSRGKDTQYF

v_call: TRBV21-1
j_call: TRBJ2-1
cdr3_aa: CASSKGKGLAGEDYEQFF

v_call: TRBV5-6
j_call: TRBJ1-1
cdr3_aa: CASSLRRSYTEAFF